This T cell receptor (beta chain) stems from a study of blood T cell repertoires in COVID-19. Germline assignment: CDR1 MNHEY and CDR2 SMNVEV (reference sequence). Losses at the gene ends were 7 bases for V and 4 bases for J; bases not matched to a gene: 13. This CDR3 comprises 16 residues. The data were produced by immunoSEQ multiplex PCR, yet TCRdb's version contains in-frame clones alone and is incomplete. The sample records around 200,000 clones, more than 80% being singletons. The receptor comes from a woman in her thirties with COVID-19, enrolled during active disease. This rearrangement joins TRBV27 to TRBJ1-1, with 9 positions matching TRBD1. The sequencing input was peripheral blood. CDR3 amino acids: CASNPGTGTRGTEAFF. The DNA for the CDR3 is TGTGCCAGCAATCCAGGGACAGGGACAAGGGGCACTGAAGCTTTCTTT.